The entry below describes one TCR beta chain. Its target is not known. Germline V gives CDR1 SQVTM, CDR2 ANQGSEA. V was shortened by 6 bases and J by 7 bases, with 13 bases between the two germline ends. This CDR3 has 12 amino acids. The data were obtained in a study of CD8+ T cells in alopecia areata. Across the study: Affected scalp percentage determined the severity score of treated patients.

Study-level points and caveats: Scalp repertoires also include resident alphabeta T cells from normal skin. The link between baseline CD8+ expansion and response remains uncertain with one nonresponder.

Treatment of the sample: oral pan-JAK inhibitor, 5-10 mg twice daily. It was from alopecia areata patients that lesional scalp punch biopsies and peripheral blood were collected. Following extraction, RNA underwent reverse transcription to cDNA, which served as the sequencing template. Using immunoSEQ multiplex PCR, the repertoire was profiled, and TCRdb retains in-frame clones only, with some absent. The top ten hold about 1.3% of the sample, which has around 190,000 clones, roughly three fifths seen once. Material: CD4+ T cells sorted from blood, obtained between weeks 49 and 50, from a patient treated with tofacitinib. The clonotype originates from a human donor with alopecia areata. The chain combines TRBV29-1 with TRBJ2-4, with D perhaps being TRBD1 or TRBD2 (6 bases each). CDR3 amino acids: CSVETGRNIQYF. The CDR3 bases are TGCAGCGTAGAAACAGGGAGGAACATTCAGTACTTC.